The 19 T cell receptor beta chains below were found in one sample sequenced in a study of T cells in Graves' hyperthyroidism and ophthalmopathy. The TCR beta CDR3 regions underwent amplification using RNA transcripts as the source. The HTBI set primed first-round TCR CDR3 RT-PCR. TCRdb processed the multiplex PCR reads anew with MiXCR; each CDR3 protein has one entry. The table shows fewer than 600,000 distinct CDR3 sequences, with approximately 15% occurring only once. The sequencing input was blood. Receptor source: a woman aged 18-29 years with Graves' hyperthyroidism.

The rearrangement joins TRBV25-1 to TRBJ1-6; a possible D gene is TRBD1 (5 bases). The V end was cut by 7 bases, the J end by 6 bases, with 13 bases between. The length of the CDR3 is 14 residues. Germline V gene lookup returns CDR1 MGHDK and CDR2 SYGVNS. The DNA for the CDR3 is TGTGCCAGCACGGGGGGAGAGGGTAATTCACCCCTCCACTTT. This gives the protein CASTGGEGNSPLHF.

This clonotype has a count of ten or more. The rearrangement links TRBV12-3 or TRBV12-4 to TRBJ2-3; D assignment may be TRBD1 or TRBD2 (6 bases each). Trimming took 3 bases from V and 6 from J, leaving 10 bases between them. The length of the CDR3 is 13 residues. The CDR3 sequence is CASSFGGGDTQYF. In nucleotides, the CDR3 is TGTGCCAGCAGTTTCGGGGGCGGTGATACGCAGTATTTT.

In its sample, this clonotype was seen many times. This chain's CDR3 is CATSRGQSYEQYF. In DNA form, the CDR3 reads TGTGCCACCAGCCGGGGACAGTCCTACGAGCAGTACTTC. The V and J genes are TRBV24-1 and TRBJ2-7; 7 nucleotides agree with TRBD1. This CDR3 is built from 13 residues. Trimming took 7 bases from V and 1 from J; bases not matched to a gene: 3. The V gene's germline CDR1 is KGHDR and CDR2 SFDVKD.

The table lists this clonotype with a few counts. The chain joins TRBV7-3 to TRBJ1-2; D not certain. The CDR3 is 14 residues long. V gave up 0 bases and J gave up 7 bases, with 12 bases separating them. Germline-derived CDR1 and CDR2 are SGHTA and FQGTGA. CDR3 nucleotides: TGTGCCAGCAGCTTAACGTTCCAGACGGGTGGCTACACCTTC. This sequence encodes CASSLTFQTGGYTF.

As concerns this clonotype: This may stem from a read error, because a much larger clone lies one nucleotide away. This CDR3 is missing its conserved last phenylalanine or tryptophan, likely due to a read error. J is TRBJ1-4 and V is TRBV20-1, with D perhaps matching TRBD1 (6 bases). Trimming stripped 5 bases from V and 4 bases from J, with 14 bases between. Germline CDR1 reads DFQATT; CDR2 reads SNEGSKA (reference sequence). This CDR3 has 14 residues. CDR3 in DNA: TGCAGTGCTCCCCTGGGGGCCTTTAATGAAAAACTGTTTATT. It yields the protein CSAPLGAFNEKLFI.

This clonotype was picked up a small number of times. The chain uses TRBV19 and TRBJ1-1, with D unresolved. Germline-derived CDR1 and CDR2 are LNHDA and SQIVND (reference sequence). Trimming left V 3 bases short and J 5 bases short, with 10 bases between. CDR3 length equals 13 residues. CDR3 nucleotide sequence: TGTGCCAGTAGTATCCTCCTTTTGACTGAAGCTTTCTTT. Its protein product is CASSILLLTEAFF.

This rearrangement joins TRBV10-3 to TRBJ1-2; D is possibly TRBD1 (6 bases). V was cut by 2 bases and J by 2 bases, with 9 bases left in between. The germline CDR1 and CDR2 sequences are ENHRY and SYGVKD. The CDR3 sequence is 14 residues long. The CDR3 loop reads CAISETRGNYGYTF. For the CDR3, the DNA is TGTGCCATCAGTGAGACTAGGGGGAACTATGGCTACACCTTC.

This clonotype was observed a few times. The V call is TRBV12-3 or TRBV12-4, the J call TRBJ1-2; TRBD1 is a possible D gene (5 bases). The CDR3 loop spans 12 amino acids. V was cut by 5 bases and J by 7 bases, with 11 bases left in between. CDR3 protein: CASSGGRSGYTF. The CDR3 nucleotides read TGTGCCAGCAGTGGGGGAAGGAGTGGCTACACCTTC.

This clonotype was seen repeatedly, ten times or more. V is TRBV6-2 or TRBV6-3 and J is TRBJ2-3; D unclear. The CDR3 contains 14 residues. Germline-derived CDR1 and CDR2 are MNHEY and SVGEGT. V lost 2 bases to trimming and J lost 5 bases, with 11 bases between them. CDR3 region: CASSYLTVGDTQYF. In nucleotides, the CDR3 is TGTGCCAGCAGTTACCTAACTGTGGGAGATACGCAGTATTTT.

The rearrangement uses TRBV30 and TRBJ2-1; no definite D call. V dropped 0 bases and J dropped 4 bases, with 7 bases sitting between them. The CDR3 extends over 13 amino acids. Germline CDR1 reads GTSNPN; CDR2 reads SVGIG (reference sequence). Written as DNA, the CDR3 is TGTGCCTGGAGTGTCATCAGTTACAATGAGCAGTTCTTC. This encodes CAWSVISYNEQFF.

This clonotype has at least ten counts. The chain links TRBV15 to TRBJ2-5; D unclear. The CDR3 spans 14 residues. The germline CDR1 and CDR2 sequences are LNHNV and YYDKDF (reference sequence). V gave up 3 bases and J gave up 3 bases, with 11 bases separating them. In nucleotides, the CDR3 is TGTGCCACCAGCAGTCACCGACTCGAAGAGACCCAGTACTTC. It specifies CATSSHRLEETQYF.

This clonotype showed up just a few times. The V call is TRBV15, the J call TRBJ1-5; the D gene is possibly TRBD1 (5 bases). This CDR3 region has 13 residues. V lost 3 bases and J lost 6, with 9 bases in between. Germline lookup yields CDR1 LNHNV and CDR2 YYDKDF (reference sequence). CDR3 sequence (DNA): TGTGCCACCAGCAGGGACAAAAGTCAGCCCCAGCATTTT. It encodes CATSRDKSQPQHF.

V is TRBV30 and J is TRBJ2-1; D is undetermined. CDR3 length equals 12 residues. Germline assignment: CDR1 GTSNPN and CDR2 SVGIG (reference sequence). V lost 4 bases, J lost 7 bases, and 11 bases lay in between. The CDR3 region is CAWNPPFNEQFF. In DNA form, the CDR3 reads TGTGCCTGGAACCCGCCGTTTAATGAGCAGTTCTTC.

This clonotype was seen ten or more times. The chain joins TRBV12-3 or TRBV12-4 to TRBJ1-5; 11 bases are shared with TRBD1. V was pared by 5 bases and J by 6 bases, with 12 bases of the junction left unmatched. The CDR3 has 17 amino acids. CDR3 loop: CASSVSRGQGVGQPQHF. CDR3 bases: TGTGCCAGCAGTGTAAGCCGGGGACAGGGGGTCGGTCAGCCCCAGCATTTT.

This clonotype was found many times. The chain has TRBV7-6 and TRBJ1-1, with D perhaps TRBD1 (5 bases). Trimming shortened V by 5 bases and J by 10 bases, and 17 bases separated the two germline ends. Germline lookup yields CDR1 SGHVS and CDR2 FNYEAQ. The CDR3 totals 13 residues. The CDR3 DNA follows: TGTGCCAGCAGCCCCCGTGGGGGGATTGGAGCTTTCTTT. Encoded protein: CASSPRGGIGAFF.

The chain has TRBV19 and TRBJ2-3; no clear D. This CDR3 is 16 amino acids long. The germline gives CDR1 LNHDA, CDR2 SQIVND (reference sequence). Trimming stripped 6 bases from V and 2 bases from J, with 18 bases between. The CDR3 is CASSPVRAVDTDTQYF. In nucleotides, the CDR3 is TGTGCCAGTAGCCCGGTCCGCGCCGTGGACACAGATACGCAGTATTTT.

This clonotype was recorded many times. The chain is built from TRBV5-6 and TRBJ1-2; D perhaps matches TRBD1 (5 bases). Trimming took off 0 bases at V and 6 bases at J, with 9 bases between the two ends. Germline assignment: CDR1 SGHDT and CDR2 YYEEEE. The CDR3 loop spans 13 amino acids. Here the CDR3 reads CASSLVAGHGYTF. In nucleotides, the CDR3 is TGTGCCAGCAGCTTGGTGGCAGGGCATGGCTACACCTTC.

This clonotype was detected ten times or more. The V call is TRBV28, the J call TRBJ2-1, with 10 bases matching TRBD2. Trimming cost V 4 bases and J 6 bases; bases outside gene matches: 6. There are 15 residues in the CDR3. Germline loops: CDR1 MDHEN, CDR2 SYDVKM. CDR3 sequence reads: CASSSEREGLNEQFF. The CDR3 DNA reads as TGTGCCAGCAGTTCGGAGCGGGAGGGCCTCAATGAGCAGTTCTTC.

This chain joins TRBV2 and TRBJ2-5; 8 nucleotides match TRBD1. The germline gives CDR1 SNHLY, CDR2 FYNNEI. The CDR3 is 15 amino acids. Unmatched junction bases numbered 9, after V lost 5 bases and J lost 4 bases. The CDR3 nucleotides are TGTGCCAGCAGTCAGGACAGGGAGGCGCGAGAGACCCAGTACTTC. Protein sequence: CASSQDREARETQYF.